The 18 T cell receptor beta chains given below trace back to one sample, sequenced in a study of Ad26.COV2.S vaccination and SARS-CoV-2 variants. Some clones are missing from TCRdb's copy, which holds only in-frame ones; the method was immunoSEQ multiplex PCR. The sample shows tens of thousands of clones, roughly 85% of them seen only once. The starting material was peripheral blood, obtained after recovery from COVID-19. The origin of the receptors is a human donor who had recovered from COVID-19.

The chain uses TRBV9 and TRBJ2-3, with TRBD2 identical over 8 bases. This CDR3 is built from 15 residues. Germline V gene data show CDR1 as SGDLS and CDR2 as YYNGEE. With V trimmed by 3 bases and J by 3 bases, 6 bases remained unmatched. The CDR3 region has the DNA TGTGCCAGCAGCGCTAGCGGGTACGAAACAGATACGCAGTATTTT. It encodes CASSASGYETDTQYF.

This chain joins TRBV7-9 and TRBJ1-6; D is undetermined. This CDR3 has 13 amino acids. Germline CDR1 and CDR2: SEHNR and FQNEAQ (reference sequence). Deletions cut 5 bases from V and 7 bases from J, with 9 bases between. The CDR3 here is CASSTDNNSPLHF. The CDR3 DNA sequence: TGTGCCAGCAGCACCGACAACAATTCACCCCTCCACTTT. The entire variable domain, with the rest obtained from reference TRBV7-9 and TRBJ1-6, is as follows: DTGVSQNPRHKITKRGQNVTFRCDPISEHNRLYWYRQTLGQGPEFLTYFQNEAQLEKSRLLSDRFSAERPKGSFSTLEIQRTEQGDSAMYLCASSTDNNSPLHFGNGTRLTVT.

In DNA form, the CDR3 reads TGTGCTAGTGGTTTTGAGGGGGGTCCCTACGAGCAGTACTTC. This translates into CASGFEGGPYEQYF. The rearrangement joins TRBV12-5 to TRBJ2-7; D possibly uses TRBD1 or TRBD2 (6 bases each). Trimming took 3 bases from V and 2 from J, leaving 11 bases between them. This CDR3 is built from 14 residues. Per germline, CDR1 LGHNT and CDR2 FRNRAP. Full variable domain (remainder filled in from reference TRBV12-5 and TRBJ2-7): DARVTQTPRHKVTEMGQEVTMRCQPILGHNTVFWYRQTMMQGLELLAYFRNRAPLDDSGMPKDRFSAEMPDATLATLKIQPSEPRDSAVYFCASGFEGGPYEQYFGPGTRLTVT.

V usage is TRBV27 and J usage is TRBJ1-2; D call uncertain. The CDR3 has 13 amino acids. From germline, CDR1 is MNHEY and CDR2 SMNVEV (reference sequence). V lost 3 bases, J lost 2 bases, and 7 bases lay in between. The CDR3 spells CASSFRRNYGYTF. The CDR3 coding sequence is TGTGCCAGCAGTTTCCGACGGAACTATGGCTACACCTTC.

The J gene is TRBJ1-2, the V gene TRBV7-2; D may be TRBD1 (5 bases). CDR1 and CDR2 from the germline V gene are SGHTA and FQGNSA. There are 14 residues in the CDR3. V was pared by 1 base and J by 4 bases, with 10 bases between. The CDR3 loop is CASSLGGAAYGYTF. The CDR3 DNA reads TGTGCCAGCAGCTTAGGAGGGGCGGCCTATGGCTACACCTTC.

The chain carries TRBV3-1 (or the pseudogene TRBV3-2) and TRBJ2-1, with 9 bases lining up with TRBD2. This CDR3 is built from 14 residues. After removal of 3 bases from V and 9 bases from J, the junction contained 6 bases not matched to a gene. Germline V gene sequence: CDR1 LGHDT, CDR2 YNNKEL (reference sequence). This CDR3 reads CASSQTSGHSEQFF. The CDR3 DNA is TGTGCCAGCAGCCAGACTAGCGGCCATAGTGAGCAGTTCTTC.

The CDR3 spells CASSQRGNQPQHF. CDR3 nucleotide sequence: TGCGCCAGCAGCCAGAGGGGTAATCAGCCCCAGCATTTT. The rearrangement uses TRBV4-3 and TRBJ1-5, with a tentative D call TRBD1 (5 bases). The CDR3 loop spans 13 amino acids. Trimming removed 3 bases at V and 4 bases at J, with 7 bases between. Germline loops: CDR1 LGHNA, CDR2 YSLEER.

The chain couples TRBV4-2 to TRBJ2-7; 8 nucleotides agree with TRBD2. Germline V CDR1 and CDR2: LGHNA, YNFKEQ. This CDR3 region has 16 residues. V shed 0 bases, J shed 0 bases, and the junction held 4 bases outside the gene matches. The CDR3 spells CASSQESSGSSYEQYF. The DNA of the CDR3 is TGTGCCAGCAGCCAAGAATCAAGCGGGAGCTCCTACGAGCAGTACTTC.

This chain's CDR3 is CASIASGNNEQFF. The CDR3 DNA is TGTGCCAGCATAGCTAGCGGTAACAATGAGCAGTTCTTC. V usage is TRBV6-5 and J usage is TRBJ2-1; 7 nucleotides align to TRBD2. Germline CDR1 and CDR2: MNHEY and SVGAGI. Trimming cost V 7 bases and J 5 bases; bases outside gene matches: 5. This CDR3 region has 13 residues.

The CDR3 DNA reads TGTGCCAGCAGTTTAGGCGCAGGCCCCTCTGGGGCCAACGTCCTGACTTTC. Translation: CASSLGAGPSGANVLTF. The rearrangement uses TRBV27 and TRBJ2-6; no clear D gene. From germline, CDR1 is MNHEY and CDR2 SMNVEV (reference sequence). The CDR3 has 17 amino acids. V was shortened by 2 bases and J by 0 bases, with 11 bases between the two germline ends.

This chain uses TRBV11-2 with TRBJ1-1; D is possibly TRBD1 (5 bases). The CDR3 covers 17 residues. V gave up 5 bases and J gave up 0 bases, with 19 bases separating them. Looked up from germline, CDR1 is SGHAT and CDR2 is FQNNGV. The CDR3 DNA reads as TGTGCCAGCAGCCGGGGCTCTGGGTACAGGATGAACACTGAAGCTTTCTTT. Its translation: CASSRGSGYRMNTEAFF. The full variable domain, in which reference TRBV11-2 and TRBJ1-1 provide the parts outside the CDR3, is EAGVAQSPRYKIIEKRQSVAFWCNPISGHATLYWYQQILGQGPKLLIQFQNNGVVDDSQLPKDRFSAERLKGVDSTLKIQPAKLEDSAVYLCASSRGSGYRMNTEAFFGQGTRLTVV.

The rearrangement joins TRBV5-6 to TRBJ1-2; 7 bases match TRBD1. Germline lookup yields CDR1 SGHDT and CDR2 YYEEEE. This CDR3 comprises 14 residues. V shed 4 bases and J 8 bases; nucleotides not matched to a gene: 11. The CDR3 is CASSAKGQILGYTF. The CDR3 DNA follows: TGTGCCAGCAGCGCAAAGGGACAGATTCTCGGCTACACCTTC.

About this clone itself: A junction end diverges from the germline sequence, so it may reflect a read error. V gene TRBV28 combines with J gene TRBJ1-2; possible D gene TRBD1, 6 bases. The length of the CDR3 is 12 residues. Germline lookup yields CDR1 MDHEN and CDR2 SYDVKM. The CDR3 reads CASRPIGQPIAF. Here the CDR3 DNA reads TGTGCCAGCAGGCCAATCGGACAGCCCATTGCCTTC.

The V call is TRBV11-2, the J call TRBJ1-1; TRBD1 aligns across 7 bases. Germline V gene lookup returns CDR1 SGHAT and CDR2 FQNNGV. The CDR3 totals 14 residues. V shed 4 bases and J 4 bases; nucleotides not matched to a gene: 6. The CDR3 is CASSYTGDGTEAFF. In DNA, the CDR3 is TGTGCCAGCAGCTACACAGGGGATGGCACTGAAGCTTTCTTT.

This sequence joins TRBV21-1 and TRBJ2-3; the table names TRBD1, a call not compared with the DNA. TRBV21-1 is marked as a pseudogene. The CDR3 has 16 amino acids. The CDR3 region has the DNA TGTGCCAGCAGCAAAGTGGCTGGCCAGAAAACAGATACGCAGTATTTT. Its translation: CASSKVAGQKTDTQYF.

The CDR3 reads CASSPRQFQETQYF. Here the CDR3 DNA reads TGTGCCAGCAGCCCCCGACAGTTTCAAGAGACCCAGTACTTC. The chain employs TRBV11-1 and TRBJ2-5, with TRBD1 as a possible D gene (5 bases). V was clipped by 5 bases and J by 2 bases, with 12 bases between them. This CDR3 region has 14 residues. Germline V gene data show CDR1 as SGHAT and CDR2 as FQDESV (reference sequence).

The gene calls are TRBV4-3 and TRBJ1-5; D is ambiguous. Trimming pared 0 bases from V and 5 bases from J, leaving 11 bases between. CDR1 and CDR2 from the germline V gene are LGHNA and YSLEER. The CDR3 is 15 residues long. Written as DNA, the CDR3 is TGCGCCAGCAGCCAAGATGCCGGGTCACATCAGCCCCAGCATTTT. Translated: CASSQDAGSHQPQHF.

The chain is built from TRBV14 and TRBJ2-3, with TRBD2 identical over 10 bases. From germline, CDR1 is SGHDN and CDR2 FVKESK. The junction had 8 bases not matched to a gene; V was cut back by 1 base and J by 1 base. The CDR3 consists of 18 residues. CDR3 in amino acids: CASSQVDGGTSGTDTQYF. The CDR3 DNA is TGTGCCAGCAGCCAAGTAGACGGCGGGACTAGCGGCACAGATACGCAGTATTTT.